Listed here are 25 T cell receptor beta chains from one sample, sequenced in a study of cytomegalovirus exposure and HLA in healthy donors. 13 Jbeta primers and 60 Vbeta primers were used for the PCR. Produced via immunoSEQ multiplex PCR; TCRdb's table is partial and in-frame only. Of approximately 190,000 clones in the sample, roughly 85% are singletons; the top ten hold 1.7%. Sequences were obtained from PBMCs. The receptors were gathered from a woman aged 18-30 years in good health and CMV-seronegative.

A few counts support this clone. The chain links TRBV6-1 to TRBJ2-7, with D perhaps TRBD1 (5 bases). This CDR3 has 13 residues. The germline gives CDR1 MNHNS, CDR2 SASEGT. The V gene lost 4 bases and the J gene lost 2 bases, with 9 bases spanning the gap. The CDR3 nucleotides are TGTGCCAGCAGTGCTCAGGGTCCCTACGAGCAGTACGTC. It translates to CASSAQGPYEQYV.

The rearrangement joins TRBV9 to TRBJ1-5; 10 bases map to TRBD1. Germline V CDR1 and CDR2: SGDLS, YYNGEE. V dropped 5 bases and J dropped 10; count of bases not matched to a gene: 9. The CDR3 is 14 residues long. CDR3 DNA sequence: TGTGCCAGCAGTCAGACAGGGGGCGGCCAACCCCAGCATTTT. Its translation is CASSQTGGGQPQHF.

The chain uses TRBV7-9 and TRBJ2-3, with TRBD2 matching over 10 bases. Trimming took 5 bases from V and 5 from J; bases not matched to a gene: 4. The CDR3 extends over 14 amino acids. Germline V gives CDR1 SEHNR, CDR2 FQNEAQ (reference sequence). Here the CDR3 DNA reads TGTGCCAGCAGCGTCACTAGCGGGAAAGATACGCAGTATTTT. Residues: CASSVTSGKDTQYF.

The chain has TRBV21-1 and TRBJ2-1; TRBD2, the D gene given by the table, was not confirmed from the DNA. TRBV21-1 is designated a pseudogene. This CDR3 region has 14 residues. The CDR3 DNA follows: TGTGCCAGCAGCAAAGGTAGTTGTGCCAATGAGCAGTTCTTC. Its translation: CASSKGSCANEQFF.

The sample holds a few counts of this clone. The chain carries TRBV4-3 and TRBJ2-7; TRBD1 aligns across 8 bases. The germline V gene encodes CDR1 LGHNA and CDR2 YSLEER. The CDR3 extends over 17 amino acids. Trimming cost V 0 bases and J 3 bases; bases outside gene matches: 10. The CDR3 DNA sequence: TGCGCCAGCAGCCAAGACCCCATACAGGGGGAAGGCTACGAGCAGTACTTC. Amino acid sequence: CASSQDPIQGEGYEQYF.

The chain couples TRBV7-8 to TRBJ2-1; TRBD2 agrees at 10 bases. Germline CDR1 and CDR2: SGHVS and FQNEAQ. Trimming removed 4 bases from V and 9 bases from J; junction bases left unmatched: 24. CDR3 length: 20 amino acids. The CDR3 DNA reads TGTGCCAGCAGCTATTCGCTCGGCCTAGCGGGAGAGAAAGGGGGGGGTGAGCAGTTCTTC. The encoded protein is CASSYSLGLAGEKGGGEQFF.

This clone was counted a few times. The V gene is TRBV30, the J gene TRBJ2-7, with TRBD2 matching over 10 bases. Trimming cost V 2 bases and J 2 bases; bases outside gene matches: 0. The length of the CDR3 is 13 residues. Germline V gives CDR1 GTSNPN, CDR2 SVGIG (reference sequence). In DNA form, the CDR3 reads TGTGCCTGGAGTAGCGGGAGGGCCTACGAGCAGTACTTC. It codes for CAWSSGRAYEQYF.

The rearrangement joins TRBV21-1 to TRBJ1-5; no DNA check was done on the table's D call, TRBD1. TRBV21-1 has pseudogene status. There are 17 residues in the CDR3. The CDR3 DNA sequence: TGTGCCAGCAGCAAAAAGGAGCGGACAGGGGGCAATCAGCCCCAGCATTTT. Its translation is CASSKKERTGGNQPQHF.

This clone has only a few counts. This rearrangement joins TRBV18 to TRBJ1-1; weak D call: TRBD1 (5 bases). Between the trimmed V and J ends, which lost 3 bases and 0 bases, there was a span of 14 bases. Germline lookup yields CDR1 KGHSH and CDR2 LQKENI. The CDR3 is 16 amino acids. CDR3: CASSPPWGEVNTEAFF. Written as DNA, the CDR3 is TGTGCCAGCTCACCCCCTTGGGGGGAGGTGAACACTGAAGCTTTCTTT.

This clone has more than one count but fewer than ten. CDR3 in amino acids: CASSVLAGGGEQYF. Here the CDR3 DNA reads TGCGCCAGCAGTGTCTTGGCGGGAGGGGGAGAGCAGTACTTC. The chain combines TRBV10-1 with TRBJ2-7; 9 bases agree with TRBD2. The CDR3 spans 14 residues. Trimming took 4 bases from V and 7 from J; bases not matched to a gene: 8. The germline gives CDR1 WNHNN, CDR2 SYGVQD (reference sequence).

The chain recombines TRBV19 with TRBJ2-5, with 9 bases matching TRBD2. The end of the DNA aligns better with TRBJ2-7, so the J call may be wrong. This CDR3 spans 16 amino acids. The germline CDR1 and CDR2 sequences are LNHDA and SQIVND (reference sequence). The CDR3 loop reads CASSIGAVAGVHEQYF. DNA of the CDR3: TGTGCCAGTAGTATAGGGGCGGTAGCGGGAGTCCACGAGCAGTACTTC.

The V gene is TRBV30, the J gene TRBJ1-5; 7 bases agree with TRBD1. Germline CDR1 reads GTSNPN; CDR2 reads SVGIG (reference sequence). This CDR3 has 15 amino acids. The V and J ends lost 3 bases and 0 bases, in that order; junction bases with no gene match: 5. CDR3 DNA sequence: TGTGCCTGGAGCGTCGGGACAGCTAGCAATCAGCCCCAGCATTTT. As protein: CAWSVGTASNQPQHF.

This clone has only one observation. The rearrangement links TRBV5-1 to TRBJ2-3; the match to TRBD2 covers 7 bases. The CDR3 is 16 residues long. The V segment lost 6 bases and the J segment 0 bases; nucleotides outside the gene matches: 10. Germline V gives CDR1 SGHRS, CDR2 YFSETQ. The chain's CDR3 is CASTMGGIPSTDTQYF. The CDR3 region has the DNA TGCGCCAGCACCATGGGAGGGATCCCTAGCACAGATACGCAGTATTTT.

The rearrangement joins TRBV14 to TRBJ1-2; 7 bases map to TRBD1. The V and J ends lost 5 bases and 5 bases, in that order; junction bases with no gene match: 5. Looked up from germline, CDR1 is SGHDN and CDR2 is FVKESK. This CDR3 has 13 amino acids. The CDR3 sequence: CASSMTGSYGYTF. The CDR3 DNA follows: TGTGCCAGCAGCATGACAGGGTCGTATGGCTACACCTTC.

The chain recombines TRBV5-1 with TRBJ2-1; tentatively, D is TRBD2 (5 bases). This CDR3 comprises 14 residues. Germline lookup yields CDR1 SGHRS and CDR2 YFSETQ. V was cut by 6 bases and J by 4 bases, with 14 bases left in between. CDR3 in amino acids: CASIPGSDYNEQFF. The CDR3 DNA sequence: TGCGCCAGCATACCGGGAAGTGATTACAATGAGCAGTTCTTC.

The gene calls are TRBV4-3 and TRBJ2-1; 7 bases align to TRBD2. This CDR3 contains 19 residues. V lost 0 bases, J lost 6 bases, and 17 bases stayed unmatched. Germline V gene lookup returns CDR1 LGHNA and CDR2 YSLEER. The CDR3 loop reads CASSQDWRWEGSPGNEQFF. CDR3 nucleotides: TGCGCCAGCAGCCAAGATTGGAGGTGGGAGGGGTCCCCCGGCAATGAGCAGTTCTTC.

This chain links TRBV10-1 with TRBJ1-6; unclear D gene. This CDR3 is built from 15 residues. Per germline, CDR1 WNHNN and CDR2 SYGVQD (reference sequence). Between the trimmed V and J ends, which lost 8 bases and 0 bases, there was a span of 11 bases. The CDR3 sequence: CASDPGSSYNSPLHF. The CDR3 nucleotides read TGCGCCAGCGACCCGGGGAGCTCCTATAATTCACCCCTCCACTTT.

This clone was counted a single time. This chain links TRBV27 with TRBJ2-3; no firm D call. V dropped 6 bases and J dropped 3 bases, with 16 bases sitting between them. The CDR3 totals 15 residues. Per germline, CDR1 MNHEY and CDR2 SMNVEV (reference sequence). CDR3 protein: CASRDTENGTDTQYF. CDR3 bases: TGTGCCAGCAGAGATACAGAGAATGGTACAGATACGCAGTATTTT.

In this sample, this clone turned up a few times. The V gene is TRBV9, the J gene TRBJ2-3; 12 positions agree with TRBD2. The V gene end was trimmed by 4 bases and the J gene end by 4 bases; junction bases not matched to a gene: 7. Germline V CDR1 and CDR2: SGDLS, YYNGEE. The CDR3 covers 16 residues. CDR3 sequence: CASSPRLAGEADTQYF. CDR3 coding DNA: TGTGCCAGCAGCCCTCGACTAGCGGGAGAGGCAGATACGCAGTATTTT.

The V gene is TRBV5-1, the J gene TRBJ2-3; tentative D call: TRBD1 (6 bases). Germline V CDR1 and CDR2: SGHRS, YFSETQ. V lost 7 bases and J 1 base, leaving 10 bases between the germline ends. The CDR3 covers 13 residues. The CDR3 region is CASDRTGTDTQYF. Here the CDR3 DNA reads TGCGCCAGCGACAGGACGGGCACAGATACGCAGTATTTT.

The chain uses TRBV13 and TRBJ1-4; the D gene is possibly TRBD1 (6 bases). Trimming cost V 4 bases and J 0 bases, with 15 bases left between them. CDR3 length: 17 amino acids. The germline CDR1 and CDR2 sequences are PRHDT and FYEKMQ (reference sequence). DNA for the CDR3: TGTGCCAGCAGCTCCTCCGGACAGCTTGCAACTAATGAAAAACTGTTTTTT. Translating it yields CASSSSGQLATNEKLFF.

The chain links TRBV7-2 to TRBJ2-4, with TRBD1 as a possible D gene (6 bases). This CDR3 spans 19 amino acids. V was trimmed by 4 bases and J by 1 base, leaving 23 bases between them. Germline-derived CDR1 and CDR2 are SGHTA and FQGNSA. DNA for the CDR3: TGTGCCAGCAGCTCACAGGGTGTCATCCCCAATAACGCCAAAAACATTCAGTACTTC. Protein: CASSSQGVIPNNAKNIQYF.

V is TRBV5-1 and J is TRBJ2-3, with D maybe TRBD1 (6 bases). The CDR3 is 14 amino acids. With 0 bases removed from V and 6 bases from J, the gap between germline ends came to 11 bases. CDR1 SGHRS and CDR2 YFSETQ come from the germline V gene. Here the CDR3 reads CASSLDGQRDTQYF. The CDR3 nucleotides are TGCGCCAGCAGCTTGGATGGACAGAGGGATACGCAGTATTTT.

The chain links TRBV5-6 to TRBJ2-3; 9 bases line up with TRBD2. V trimming: 6 bases; J trimming: 6 bases; junction bases outside the gene matches: 8. The CDR3 is made up of 14 amino acids. Germline CDR1 SGHDT, CDR2 YYEEEE. The CDR3 sequence: CASTGTSILDTQYF. The CDR3 DNA reads TGTGCCAGCACTGGGACTAGCATCTTGGATACGCAGTATTTT.

This chain uses TRBV28 with TRBJ2-5, with a weak D call TRBD1 (6 bases). This CDR3 contains 15 residues. Per germline, CDR1 MDHEN and CDR2 SYDVKM. Trimming cost V 5 bases and J 0 bases, with 13 bases left between them. The DNA of the CDR3 is TGTGCCAGCAGTACCCTGGGGGACAACCAAGAGACCCAGTACTTC. It specifies CASSTLGDNQETQYF.